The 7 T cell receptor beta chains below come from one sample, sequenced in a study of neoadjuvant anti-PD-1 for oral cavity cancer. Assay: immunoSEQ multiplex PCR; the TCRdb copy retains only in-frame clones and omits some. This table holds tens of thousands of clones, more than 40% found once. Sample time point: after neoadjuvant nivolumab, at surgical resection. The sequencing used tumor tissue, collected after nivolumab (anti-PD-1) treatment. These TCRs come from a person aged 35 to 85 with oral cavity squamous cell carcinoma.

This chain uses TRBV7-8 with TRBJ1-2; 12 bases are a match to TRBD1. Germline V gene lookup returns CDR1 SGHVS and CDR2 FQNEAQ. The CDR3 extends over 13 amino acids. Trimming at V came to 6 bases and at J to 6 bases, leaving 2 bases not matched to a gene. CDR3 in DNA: TGTGCCAGCAGGGGACAGGGGGCAAATGGCTACACCTTC. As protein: CASRGQGANGYTF.

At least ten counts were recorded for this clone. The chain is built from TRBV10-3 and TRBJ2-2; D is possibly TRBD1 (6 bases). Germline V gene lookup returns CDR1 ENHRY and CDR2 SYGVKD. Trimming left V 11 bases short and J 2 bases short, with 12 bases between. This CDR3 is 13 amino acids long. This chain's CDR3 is CAVGTYNTGELFF. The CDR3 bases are TGTGCCGTCGGGACATACAACACCGGGGAGCTGTTTTTT.

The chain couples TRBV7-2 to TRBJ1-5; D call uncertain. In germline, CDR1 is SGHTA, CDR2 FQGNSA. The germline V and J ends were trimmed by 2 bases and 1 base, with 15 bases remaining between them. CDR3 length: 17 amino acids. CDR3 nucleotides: TGTGCCAGCAGCTTAACTTGGAATCCCCAAAGCAATCAGCCCCAGCATTTT. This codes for CASSLTWNPQSNQPQHF.

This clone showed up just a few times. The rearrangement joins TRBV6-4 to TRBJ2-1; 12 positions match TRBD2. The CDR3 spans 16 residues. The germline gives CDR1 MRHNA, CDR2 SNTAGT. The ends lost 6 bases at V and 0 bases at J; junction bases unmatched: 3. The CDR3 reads CASSPLAGGSYNEQFF. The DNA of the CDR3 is TGTGCCAGCAGCCCACTAGCGGGAGGCTCCTACAATGAGCAGTTCTTC.

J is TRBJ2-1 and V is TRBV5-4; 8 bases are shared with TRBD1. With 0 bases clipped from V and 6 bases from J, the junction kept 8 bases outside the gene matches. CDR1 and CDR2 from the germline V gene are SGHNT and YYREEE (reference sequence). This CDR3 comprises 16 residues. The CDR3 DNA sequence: TGTGCCAGCAGCTTGGCCCCGGGACAGGCTACCAATGAGCAGTTCTTC. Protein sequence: CASSLAPGQATNEQFF.

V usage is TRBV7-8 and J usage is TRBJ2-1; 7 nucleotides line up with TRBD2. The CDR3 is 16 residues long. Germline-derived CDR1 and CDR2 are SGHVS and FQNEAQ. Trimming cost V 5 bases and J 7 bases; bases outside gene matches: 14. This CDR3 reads CASSPLTSPSRNEQFF. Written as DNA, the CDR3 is TGTGCCAGCAGCCCCTTGACTAGCCCCTCCAGGAATGAGCAGTTCTTC.

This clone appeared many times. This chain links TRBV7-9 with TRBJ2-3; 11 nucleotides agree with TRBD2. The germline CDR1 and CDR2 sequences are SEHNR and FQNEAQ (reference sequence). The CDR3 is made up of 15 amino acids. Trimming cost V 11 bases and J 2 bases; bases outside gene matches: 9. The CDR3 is CAYPTSGGDTDTQYF. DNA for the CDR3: TGTGCCTACCCCACTAGCGGGGGAGACACAGATACGCAGTATTTT.